This T cell receptor (beta chain) was obtained from a study of T cells in narcolepsy. Trimming took off 5 bases at V and 4 bases at J, with 8 bases between the two ends. Germline CDR1 reads MDHEN; CDR2 reads SYDVKM. The CDR3 has 12 amino acids. TCRdb's table, derived via immunoSEQ multiplex PCR, lists solely in-frame clones and lacks some. The sample includes more than 30,000 clones, roughly 80% of them seen just once. The chain couples TRBV28 to TRBJ1-2; a weak D match, TRBD1 (5 bases). What was sequenced was memory (CD45RA-) CD4+ T cells from blood. This clonotype was sampled from a human donor in good health. CDR3 bases: TGTGCCAGCAGTAGGACACCCTATGGCTACACCTTC. This sequence encodes CASSRTPYGYTF.